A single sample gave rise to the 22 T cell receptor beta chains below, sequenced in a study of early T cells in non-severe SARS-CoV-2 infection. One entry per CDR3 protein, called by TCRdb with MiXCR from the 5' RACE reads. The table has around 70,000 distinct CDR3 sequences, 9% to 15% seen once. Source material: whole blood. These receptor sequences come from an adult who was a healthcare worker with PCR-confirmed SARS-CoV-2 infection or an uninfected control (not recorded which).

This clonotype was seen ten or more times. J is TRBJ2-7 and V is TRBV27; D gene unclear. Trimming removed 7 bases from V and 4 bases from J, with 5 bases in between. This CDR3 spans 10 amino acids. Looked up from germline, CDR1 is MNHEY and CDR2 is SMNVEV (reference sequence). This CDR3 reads CASIRYEQYF. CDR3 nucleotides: TGTGCCAGCATTAGATACGAGCAGTACTTC.

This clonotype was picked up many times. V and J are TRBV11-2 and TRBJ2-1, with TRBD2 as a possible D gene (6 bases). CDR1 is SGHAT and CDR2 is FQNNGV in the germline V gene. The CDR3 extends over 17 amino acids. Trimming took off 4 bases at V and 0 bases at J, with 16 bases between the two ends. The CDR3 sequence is CASSSYRGGDSYNEQFF. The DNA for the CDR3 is TGTGCCAGCAGCTCGTATCGTGGCGGGGACTCCTACAATGAGCAGTTCTTC.

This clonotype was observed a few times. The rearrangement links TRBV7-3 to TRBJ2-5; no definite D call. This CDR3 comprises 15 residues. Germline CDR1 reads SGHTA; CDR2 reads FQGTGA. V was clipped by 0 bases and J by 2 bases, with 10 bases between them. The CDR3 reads CASSLTAAGQETQYF. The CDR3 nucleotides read TGTGCCAGCAGCTTAACGGCTGCAGGTCAAGAGACCCAGTACTTC.

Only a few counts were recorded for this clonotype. The CDR3 loop is CASSSLAGGPETQYF. The CDR3 DNA is TGCGCCAGCAGCTCCCTAGCGGGGGGGCCGGAGACCCAGTACTTC. The chain uses TRBV5-1 and TRBJ2-5; 12 positions match TRBD2. This CDR3 is 15 amino acids long. Germline loops: CDR1 SGHRS, CDR2 YFSETQ. Trimming at V came to 3 bases and at J to 5 bases, leaving 5 bases not matched to a gene. The full variable domain, in which reference TRBV5-1 and TRBJ2-5 provide the parts outside the CDR3, is KAGVTQTPRYLIKTRGQQVTLSCSPISGHRSVSWYQQTPGQGLQFLFEYFSETQRNKGNFPGRFSGRQFSNSRSEMNVSTLELGDSALYLCASSSLAGGPETQYFGPGTRLLVL.

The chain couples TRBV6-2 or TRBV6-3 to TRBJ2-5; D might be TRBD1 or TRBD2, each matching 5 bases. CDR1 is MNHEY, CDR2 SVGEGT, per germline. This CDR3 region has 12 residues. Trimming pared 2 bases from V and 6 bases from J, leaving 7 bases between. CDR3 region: CASSYGGKTQYF. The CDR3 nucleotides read TGTGCCAGCAGTTACGGGGGTAAGACCCAGTACTTC.

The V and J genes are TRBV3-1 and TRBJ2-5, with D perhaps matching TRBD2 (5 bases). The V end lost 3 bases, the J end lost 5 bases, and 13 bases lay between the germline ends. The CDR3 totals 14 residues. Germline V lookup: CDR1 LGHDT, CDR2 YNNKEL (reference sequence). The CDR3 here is CASSQPLEGETQYF. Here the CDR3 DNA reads TGTGCCAGCAGCCAGCCCTTAGAGGGTGAGACCCAGTACTTC.

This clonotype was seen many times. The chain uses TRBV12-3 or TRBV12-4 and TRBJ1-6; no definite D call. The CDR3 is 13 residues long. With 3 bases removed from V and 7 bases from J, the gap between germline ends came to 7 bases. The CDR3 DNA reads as TGTGCCAGCAGTTTGGCAGCAAATTCACCCCTCCACTTT. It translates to CASSLAANSPLHF.

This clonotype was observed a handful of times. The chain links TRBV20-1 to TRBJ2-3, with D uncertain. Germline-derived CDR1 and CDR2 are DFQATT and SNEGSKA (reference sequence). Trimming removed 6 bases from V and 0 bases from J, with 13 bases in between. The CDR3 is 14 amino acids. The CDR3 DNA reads TGCAGTGCCACCCGGACCACTAGCACAGATACGCAGTATTTT. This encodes CSATRTTSTDTQYF.

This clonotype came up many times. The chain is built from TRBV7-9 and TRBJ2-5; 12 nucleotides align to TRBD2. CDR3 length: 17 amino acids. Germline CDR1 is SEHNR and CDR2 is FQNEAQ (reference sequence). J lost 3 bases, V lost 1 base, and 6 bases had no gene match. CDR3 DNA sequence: TGTGCCAGCAGCTTAGGCTGGACTAGCGGGGTGAAAGAGACCCAGTACTTC. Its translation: CASSLGWTSGVKETQYF.

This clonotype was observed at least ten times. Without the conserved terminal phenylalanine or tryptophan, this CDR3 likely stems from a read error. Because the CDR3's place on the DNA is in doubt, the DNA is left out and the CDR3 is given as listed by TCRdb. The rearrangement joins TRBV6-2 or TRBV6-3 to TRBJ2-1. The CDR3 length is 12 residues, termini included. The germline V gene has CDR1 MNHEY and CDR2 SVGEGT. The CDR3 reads CASSYSSPLLWI.

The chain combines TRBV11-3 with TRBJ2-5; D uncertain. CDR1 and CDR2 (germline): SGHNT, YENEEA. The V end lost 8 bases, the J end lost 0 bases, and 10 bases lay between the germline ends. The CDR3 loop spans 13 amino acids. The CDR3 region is CASVHADQETQYF. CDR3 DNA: TGTGCCAGCGTGCACGCGGACCAAGAGACCCAGTACTTC.

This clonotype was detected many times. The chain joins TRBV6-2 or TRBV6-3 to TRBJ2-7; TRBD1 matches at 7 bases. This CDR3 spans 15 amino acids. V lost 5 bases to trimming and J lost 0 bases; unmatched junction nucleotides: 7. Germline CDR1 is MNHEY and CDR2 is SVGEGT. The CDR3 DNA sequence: TGTGCCAGCAGTCTCATACAGGGGTCCTCCTACGAGCAGTACTTC. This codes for CASSLIQGSSYEQYF.

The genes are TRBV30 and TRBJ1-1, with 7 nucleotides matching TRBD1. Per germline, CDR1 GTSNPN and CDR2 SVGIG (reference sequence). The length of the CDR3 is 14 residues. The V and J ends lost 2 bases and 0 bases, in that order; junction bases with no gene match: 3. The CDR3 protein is CAWSMGQMNTEAFF. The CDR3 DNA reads TGTGCCTGGAGTATGGGACAGATGAACACTGAAGCTTTCTTT. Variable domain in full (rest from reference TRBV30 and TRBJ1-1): SQTIHQWPATLVQPVGSPLSLECTVEGTSNPNLYWYRQAAGRGLQLLFYSVGIGQISSEVPQNLSASRPQDRQFILSSKKLLLSDSGFYLCAWSMGQMNTEAFFGQGTRLTVV.

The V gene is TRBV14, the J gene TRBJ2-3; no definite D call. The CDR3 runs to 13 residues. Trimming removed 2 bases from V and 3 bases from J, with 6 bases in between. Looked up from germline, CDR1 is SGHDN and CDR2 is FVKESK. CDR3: CASSQRLTDTQYF. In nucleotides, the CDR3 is TGTGCCAGCAGCCAAAGACTGACAGATACGCAGTATTTT.

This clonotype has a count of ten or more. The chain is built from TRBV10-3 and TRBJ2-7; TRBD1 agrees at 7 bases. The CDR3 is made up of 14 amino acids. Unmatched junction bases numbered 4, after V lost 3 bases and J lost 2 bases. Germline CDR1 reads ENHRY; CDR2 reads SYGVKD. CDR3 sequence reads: CAISEGTAAYEQYF. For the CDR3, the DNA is TGTGCCATCAGTGAAGGGACAGCAGCCTACGAGCAGTACTTC.

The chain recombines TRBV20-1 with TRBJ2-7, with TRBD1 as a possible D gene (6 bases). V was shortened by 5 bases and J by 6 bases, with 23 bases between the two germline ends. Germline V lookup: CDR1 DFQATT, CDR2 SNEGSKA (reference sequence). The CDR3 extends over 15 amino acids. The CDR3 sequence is CSAPMGSRDMSEQYF. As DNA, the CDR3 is TGCAGTGCTCCAATGGGGTCCCGGGACATGAGCGAGCAGTACTTC.

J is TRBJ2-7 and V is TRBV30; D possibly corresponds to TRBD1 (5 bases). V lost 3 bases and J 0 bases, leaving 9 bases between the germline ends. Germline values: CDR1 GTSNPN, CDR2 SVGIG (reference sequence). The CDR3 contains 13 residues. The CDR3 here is CAWRGVGSYEQYF. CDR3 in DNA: TGTGCCTGGAGAGGGGTGGGCTCCTACGAGCAGTACTTC.

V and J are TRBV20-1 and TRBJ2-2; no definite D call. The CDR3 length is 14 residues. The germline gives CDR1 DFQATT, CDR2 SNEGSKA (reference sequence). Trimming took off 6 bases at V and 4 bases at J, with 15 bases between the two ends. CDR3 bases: TGCAGTGCCGTCGACCATCCGGCCACCGGGGAGCTGTTTTTT. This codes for CSAVDHPATGELFF.

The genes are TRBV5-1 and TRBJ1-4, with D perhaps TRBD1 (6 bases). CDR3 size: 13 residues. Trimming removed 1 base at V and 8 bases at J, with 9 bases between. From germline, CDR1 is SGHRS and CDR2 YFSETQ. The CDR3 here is CASSLRGREKLFF. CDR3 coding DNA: TGCGCCAGCAGCTTGCGGGGGCGGGAAAAACTGTTTTTT.

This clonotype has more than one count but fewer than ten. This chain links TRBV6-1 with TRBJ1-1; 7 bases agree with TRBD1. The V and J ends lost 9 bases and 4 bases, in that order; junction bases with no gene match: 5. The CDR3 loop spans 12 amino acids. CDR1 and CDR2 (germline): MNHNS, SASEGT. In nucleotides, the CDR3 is TGTGCCAGTCTCCGACAGGGCACTGAAGCTTTCTTT. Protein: CASLRQGTEAFF.

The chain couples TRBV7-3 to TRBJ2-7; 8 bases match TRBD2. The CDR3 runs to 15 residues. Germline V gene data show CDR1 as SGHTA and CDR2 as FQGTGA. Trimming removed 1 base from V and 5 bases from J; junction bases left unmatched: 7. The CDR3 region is CASSLNAAGDNEQYF. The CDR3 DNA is TGTGCCAGCAGCTTAAATGCAGCGGGGGATAACGAGCAGTACTTC.

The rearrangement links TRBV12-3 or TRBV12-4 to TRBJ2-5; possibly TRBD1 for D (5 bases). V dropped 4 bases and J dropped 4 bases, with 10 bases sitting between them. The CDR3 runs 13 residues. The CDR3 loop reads CASSSLQGETQYF. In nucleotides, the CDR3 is TGTGCCAGCAGTTCACTCCAGGGAGAGACCCAGTACTTC.